This T cell receptor beta chain stems from a study of shared clonotypes between healthy human individuals. About the research overall: The donor pool was made up of a couple of women and three men aged 18 to 49.

The V end lost 3 bases, the J end lost 2 bases, and 8 bases lay between the germline ends. This CDR3 spans 13 amino acids. Germline values: CDR1 MDHEN, CDR2 SYDVKM. TCRdb keeps only in-frame clones here, not all; method: immunoSEQ multiplex PCR. The profile covers hundreds of thousands of clones, with 95% to 96% appearing a single time and roughly 0.1% taken by the ten largest. Naive CD8 isolation took CD45RO-negative cells positively selected for CCR7 and excluded terminally differentiated effector memory CD45RA+ cells. This TCR was sampled from a woman under 40 in good health. The chain carries TRBV28 and TRBJ2-7; D perhaps matches TRBD1 (5 bases). The source material was naive CD8+ T cells sorted from blood. The CDR3 DNA reads as TGTGCCAGCAGTTTGGACACCACCTACGAGCAGTACTTC. Residues: CASSLDTTYEQYF.